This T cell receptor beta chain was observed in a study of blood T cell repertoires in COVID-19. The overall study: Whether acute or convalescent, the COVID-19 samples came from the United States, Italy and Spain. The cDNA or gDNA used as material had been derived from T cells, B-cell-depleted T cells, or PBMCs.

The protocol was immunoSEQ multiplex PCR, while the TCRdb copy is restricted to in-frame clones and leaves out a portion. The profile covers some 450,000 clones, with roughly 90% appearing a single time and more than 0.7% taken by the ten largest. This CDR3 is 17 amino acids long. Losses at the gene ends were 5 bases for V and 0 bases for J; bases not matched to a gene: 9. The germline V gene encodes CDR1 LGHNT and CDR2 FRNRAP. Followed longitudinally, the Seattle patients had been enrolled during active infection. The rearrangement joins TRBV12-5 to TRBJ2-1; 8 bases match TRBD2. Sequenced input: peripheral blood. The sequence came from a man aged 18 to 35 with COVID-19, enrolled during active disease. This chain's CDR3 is CASGPPLAGSSYNEQFF. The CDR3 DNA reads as TGTGCTAGTGGTCCCCCCTTAGCGGGGAGCTCCTACAATGAGCAGTTCTTC.